Each of the 2 T cell receptor beta chains below was sequenced from the same sample in a study of blood T cell repertoires in COVID-19. The table came from immunoSEQ multiplex PCR; TCRdb's copy has only in-frame clones and leaves some out. The table shows about 110,000 clones, with 84% occurring only once. The sequencing sample was made of peripheral blood. The receptors shown here come from a human donor in a cohort sampled during active COVID-19.

CDR3 protein: CASSVTDRGPLYGYGYTF. CDR3 nucleotides: TGTGCCAGCAGCGTAACCGACAGGGGACCCCTCTATGGTTATGGCTACACCTTC. The J gene is TRBJ1-2, the V gene TRBV9, with 8 nucleotides matching TRBD1. J was trimmed by 5 bases and V by 1 base; bases with no gene match: 16. The germline CDR1 and CDR2 sequences are SGDLS and YYNGEE. This CDR3 has 18 residues.

This chain connects TRBV29-1 to TRBJ2-2, with 10 bases aligning to TRBD2. Germline V CDR1 and CDR2: SQVTM, ANQGSEA. After removal of 4 bases from V and 4 bases from J, the junction contained 6 bases not matched to a gene. The CDR3 loop spans 15 amino acids. The CDR3 protein is CSVASSGRGTGELFF. CDR3 nucleotide sequence: TGCAGCGTTGCATCGAGCGGGAGGGGCACCGGGGAGCTGTTTTTT.